The subject of this entry is one TCR beta chain. Being one base from a much bigger clone, this may be a read error. Without the conserved terminal phenylalanine or tryptophan, this CDR3 likely stems from a read error. From germline, CDR1 is SEHNR and CDR2 FQNEAQ (reference sequence). Trimming cost V 5 bases and J 6 bases; bases outside gene matches: 4. CDR3 length: 13 residues. TCRdb re-analysed the reads in MiXCR, keeping a single row per CDR3 protein. In the table there are more than 500,000 distinct CDR3 sequences, approximately 17% of which are singletons. The record originates from a study of T cell repertoires in cytomegalovirus infection.

The rearrangement uses TRBV7-9 and TRBJ2-1, with 7 positions matching TRBD1. This TCR was recovered from a human donor in good health (CMV status not recorded). Some clones in this sample may be carry-over from other donors' samples. Source material: CD8+ T cells from PBMCs. The CDR3, as DNA: TGTGCCAGCAGCCAACCAGGGGGCAATGAGCAGTTCTTA. Protein sequence: CASSQPGGNEQFL.